These 14 T cell receptor beta chains came from one sample sequenced in a study of blood T cell repertoires in COVID-19. Using immunoSEQ multiplex PCR, the repertoire was profiled, and TCRdb retains in-frame clones only, with some absent. The sample lists 300,000 to 400,000 clones; over 70% were seen once. The sequenced sample was peripheral blood. The receptors stem from a man in his thirties or forties with active or convalescent COVID-19.

This clone was found once. CDR3 nucleotide sequence: TGCGCCAGCAGCCCAAGAGCGGGCTCAAGGGGCGAGCAGTACTTC. Translating gives CASSPRAGSRGEQYF. The J gene is TRBJ2-7, the V gene TRBV4-1; maybe TRBD2 (6 bases). The length of the CDR3 is 15 residues. V was pared by 4 bases and J by 6 bases, with 19 bases between. The germline CDR1 and CDR2 sequences are MGHRA and YSYEKL.

V usage is TRBV5-4 and J usage is TRBJ1-2; 8 bases fit TRBD1. The CDR3 length is 16 residues. Unmatched junction bases numbered 10, after V lost 4 bases and J lost 2 bases. Germline V lookup: CDR1 SGHNT, CDR2 YYREEE (reference sequence). This CDR3 reads CASSIPGGQVNYGYTF. CDR3 in DNA: TGTGCCAGCAGCATCCCTGGGGGACAGGTGAACTATGGCTACACCTTC. The full variable domain, its missing parts supplied by reference TRBV5-4 and TRBJ1-2, is ETGVTQSPTHLIKTRGQQVTLRCSSQSGHNTVSWYQQALGQGPQFIFQYYREEENGRGNFPPRFSGLQFPNYSSELNVNALELDDSALYLCASSIPGGQVNYGYTFGSGTRLTVV.

A few counts support this clone. Additional DNA sequences in this sample encode the identical CDR3. As DNA, the CDR3 is TGTGCCAGCAGCTTAGGGGGGGATCAGCCCCAGCATTTT. Its translation: CASSLGGDQPQHF. This chain joins TRBV7-2 and TRBJ1-5; weak D call: TRBD1 (5 bases). The V and J ends lost 1 base and 5 bases respectively, with 6 bases between them. In germline, CDR1 is SGHTA, CDR2 FQGNSA. The CDR3 spans 13 residues.

This rearrangement joins TRBV7-2 to TRBJ2-3, with D uncertain. The CDR3 consists of 11 residues. Germline V CDR1 and CDR2: SGHTA, FQGNSA. V was pared by 4 bases and J by 6 bases, with 5 bases between. The chain's CDR3 is CASSSVDTQYF. CDR3 nucleotide sequence: TGTGCCAGCAGCTCGGTCGATACGCAGTATTTT.

Written as DNA, the CDR3 is TGTGCCAGCAGTTACCTCCGCCCCGGGGATAACTATGGCTACACCTTC. As protein: CASSYLRPGDNYGYTF. The rearrangement uses TRBV6-5 and TRBJ1-2, with no clear D. Per germline, CDR1 MNHEY and CDR2 SVGAGI. The CDR3 sequence is 16 residues long. With 2 bases removed from V and 1 base from J, the gap between germline ends came to 14 bases.

The chain uses TRBV4-3 and TRBJ1-2; no firm D call. The CDR3 is made up of 17 amino acids. Germline V gives CDR1 LGHNA, CDR2 YSLEER. The V gene lost 4 bases and the J gene lost 7 bases, with 25 bases spanning the gap. This CDR3 reads CASSPTAGILPLTGYTF. The CDR3 DNA follows: TGCGCCAGCAGCCCGACGGCGGGAATTTTGCCCTTGACTGGCTACACCTTC.

The table lists this clone with a count of one. The V gene is TRBV9, the J gene TRBJ2-1; D is ambiguous. This CDR3 comprises 13 residues. Looked up from germline, CDR1 is SGDLS and CDR2 is YYNGEE. The germline V and J ends were trimmed by 2 bases and 3 bases, with 6 bases remaining between them. The CDR3 loop reads CASSVYGYNEQFF. In DNA, the CDR3 is TGTGCCAGCAGCGTTTACGGCTACAATGAGCAGTTCTTC.

The chain joins TRBV6-4 to TRBJ2-4; 10 nucleotides align to TRBD2. In germline, CDR1 is MRHNA, CDR2 SNTAGT. V lost 5 bases to trimming and J lost 2 bases; unmatched junction nucleotides: 9. This CDR3 is built from 17 residues. The CDR3 region is CASSFPGLAKPKNIQYF. CDR3 DNA: TGTGCCAGCAGTTTTCCGGGACTAGCGAAACCCAAAAACATTCAGTACTTC.

This clone was counted a few times. The chain combines TRBV9 with TRBJ2-7; TRBD2 is a possible D gene (5 bases). This CDR3 is 13 amino acids long. Trimming shortened V by 4 bases and J by 6 bases, and 14 bases separated the two germline ends. CDR1 and CDR2 (germline): SGDLS, YYNGEE. The chain's CDR3 is CASSSAGPGEQYF. CDR3 DNA: TGTGCCAGCAGCTCTGCGGGCCCCGGCGAGCAGTACTTC. The whole variable domain, filled in from reference TRBV9 and TRBJ2-7, reads DSGVTQTPKHLITATGQRVTLRCSPRSGDLSVYWYQQSLDQGLQFLIQYYNGEERAKGNILERFSAQQFPDLHSELNLSSLELGDSALYFCASSSAGPGEQYFGPGTRLTVT.

J is TRBJ2-5 and V is TRBV2, with a weak D call TRBD1 (8 bases). Trimming pared 6 bases from V and 6 bases from J, leaving 17 bases between. Per germline, CDR1 SNHLY and CDR2 FYNNEI. The CDR3 covers 14 residues. CDR3 sequence reads: CASSNDRGGQTQYF. The CDR3 bases are TGTGCCAGCAGCAACGACAGGGGAGGGCAGACCCAGTACTTC.

The chain links TRBV5-1 to TRBJ2-7; the D is unclear. V lost 4 bases to trimming and J lost 5 bases, with 16 bases between them. CDR3 size: 14 residues. CDR1 is SGHRS, CDR2 YFSETQ, per germline. The CDR3 DNA reads TGCGCCAGCAGCCTAGAATCCCTACCGGACGAGCAGTACTTC. It specifies CASSLESLPDEQYF.

A note on this clone: In the same sample, other DNA sequences code for this CDR3. The chain carries TRBV11-2 and TRBJ2-5, with D unclear. Germline V gives CDR1 SGHAT, CDR2 FQNNGV. This CDR3 is 14 amino acids long. The V end was cut by 1 base, the J end by 2 bases, with 8 bases between. CDR3 sequence (DNA): TGTGCCAGCAGCTTAGTGGGCCTTCAAGAGACCCAGTACTTC. Translation gives CASSLVGLQETQYF. Full variable domain (missing parts from reference TRBV11-2 and TRBJ2-5): EAGVAQSPRYKIIEKRQSVAFWCNPISGHATLYWYQQILGQGPKLLIQFQNNGVVDDSQLPKDRFSAERLKGVDSTLKIQPAKLEDSAVYLCASSLVGLQETQYFGPGTRLLVL.

The CDR3 protein is CASSEGDYYEQYF. The CDR3 nucleotides are TGTGCCAGCAGCGAGGGGGACTACTACGAGCAGTACTTC. The genes are TRBV11-3 and TRBJ2-7, with D tentatively TRBD2 (7 bases). This CDR3 region has 13 residues. CDR1 is SGHNT and CDR2 is YENEEA in the germline V gene. The germline V and J ends were trimmed by 5 bases and 3 bases, with 11 bases remaining between them.

The chain employs TRBV10-3 and TRBJ2-7; 7 bases align to TRBD2. The CDR3 contains 14 residues. V shed 6 bases and J 4 bases; nucleotides not matched to a gene: 9. CDR1 and CDR2 (germline): ENHRY, SYGVKD. CDR3 nucleotides: TGTGCCATCAGGGCTGAGGCGGGAGTATACGAGCAGTACTTC. It translates to CAIRAEAGVYEQYF.